This T cell receptor beta chain was observed in a study of identical twins. One entry per CDR3 protein, called by TCRdb with MiXCR from the 5' RACE reads. Of 430,000 or so distinct CDR3 sequences listed, 20% to 25% were seen once; the top ten hold about 3%. Per germline, CDR1 SGDLS and CDR2 YYNGEE. CDR3 length equals 14 residues. V shed 0 bases, J shed 9 bases, and the junction held 6 bases outside the gene matches. The same data also went into a second study, on T cells expressing NK-cell markers.

The sequence came from a woman under 30 in good health. The rearrangement uses TRBV9 and TRBJ2-1, with 7 positions matching TRBD2. Sequenced material: CD4+ T cells sorted from blood. The CDR3 DNA reads as TGTGCCAGCAGCGTAGACGGGAGGTTGAGTGAGCAGTTCTTC. This translates into CASSVDGRLSEQFF.